Below, 30 T cell receptor beta chains from the same sample are listed, as sequenced in a study of beta chain features in type 1 diabetes. No antigen has been identified for these receptors. Expressed TCRB transcripts were sequenced because the entire RNA isolate underwent reverse transcription. Sequencing was performed with immunoSEQ multiplex PCR; in TCRdb, only in-frame clones are kept and a portion is missing. This table holds 330,000 or so clones, 10% to 15% found once. Findings and caveats of the study: People with Type 1 diabetes carried modestly yet significantly shorter TCRB CDR3s in all four CD4+ subsets.

Sequencing was done on a sample of naive CD4+ T cells from blood. The origin of the receptors is a woman aged 18-30 years with type 1 diabetes.

This chain joins TRBV28 and TRBJ1-5; D is unresolved. CDR3 length: 12 residues. V was clipped by 5 bases and J by 3 bases, with 5 bases between them. Looked up from germline, CDR1 is MDHEN and CDR2 is SYDVKM. The CDR3 region has the DNA TGTGCCAGCAGTCCATTCAATCAGCCCCAGCATTTT. Translated: CASSPFNQPQHF.

This clone was detected only a few times. The chain has TRBV7-9 and TRBJ2-7; 10 bases map to TRBD1. J was trimmed by 1 base and V by 5 bases; bases with no gene match: 5. This CDR3 spans 15 amino acids. Per germline, CDR1 SEHNR and CDR2 FQNEAQ (reference sequence). The chain's CDR3 is CASSPRTGGSYEQYF. For the CDR3, the DNA is TGTGCCAGCAGCCCTAGGACAGGGGGGTCCTACGAGCAGTACTTC.

This chain links TRBV19 with TRBJ1-4; D remains ambiguous. Germline values: CDR1 LNHDA, CDR2 SQIVND (reference sequence). The ends were cut back, 9 bases at V and 8 bases at J, with 16 bases in the middle. The CDR3 extends over 13 amino acids. The CDR3 sequence: CASKEGRREKLFF. The CDR3 DNA sequence: TGTGCCAGCAAAGAGGGTCGCCGGGAAAAACTGTTTTTT.

The rearrangement links TRBV5-6 to TRBJ2-7; D is undetermined. This CDR3 has 15 amino acids. Germline CDR1 is SGHDT and CDR2 is YYEEEE. The ends were cut back, 1 base at V and 3 bases at J, with 14 bases in the middle. The CDR3 loop is CASSLWVTPVYEQYF. The CDR3 DNA reads TGTGCCAGCAGCTTGTGGGTGACACCCGTCTACGAGCAGTACTTC. The full variable domain, rest sourced from reference TRBV5-6 and TRBJ2-7, is DAGVTQSPTHLIKTRGQQVTLRCSPKSGHDTVSWYQQALGQGPQFIFQYYEEEERQRGNFPDRFSGHQFPNYSSELNVNALLLGDSALYLCASSLWVTPVYEQYFGPGTRLTVT.

The chain uses TRBV5-1 and TRBJ2-1; no definite D call. The CDR3 consists of 16 residues. Per germline, CDR1 SGHRS and CDR2 YFSETQ. Between the trimmed V and J ends, which lost 0 bases and 0 bases, there was a span of 10 bases. The CDR3 region has the DNA TGCGCCAGCAGCTTGGCCAGTCGGAGCTCCTACAATGAGCAGTTCTTC. Protein: CASSLASRSSYNEQFF.

This clone has a handful of counts. The rearrangement uses TRBV4-1 and TRBJ1-2; the D gene is possibly TRBD1 (6 bases). The CDR3 is 14 amino acids. CDR1 MGHRA and CDR2 YSYEKL come from the germline V gene. V shed 1 base and J shed 2 bases, with 8 bases lying between them. Here the CDR3 reads CASSQVDRNYGYTF. The CDR3, as DNA: TGCGCCAGCAGCCAAGTTGACAGGAACTATGGCTACACCTTC.

A few counts support this clone. The rearrangement links TRBV7-2 to TRBJ2-1, with 12 bases aligning to TRBD2. Looked up from germline, CDR1 is SGHTA and CDR2 is FQGNSA. After removal of 8 bases from V and 7 bases from J, the junction contained 6 bases not matched to a gene. CDR3 length: 14 amino acids. The CDR3 loop reads CASDLAGGLNEQFF. CDR3 nucleotide sequence: TGTGCCAGCGATCTAGCGGGAGGGTTGAATGAGCAGTTCTTC.

The chain has TRBV27 and TRBJ2-7; the D gene is possibly TRBD2 (6 bases). Germline loops: CDR1 MNHEY, CDR2 SMNVEV (reference sequence). The CDR3 spans 15 residues. V was shortened by 5 bases and J by 6 bases, with 20 bases between the two germline ends. The CDR3 sequence: CASSPPGGIPREQYF. The DNA of the CDR3 is TGTGCCAGCAGTCCCCCCGGCGGGATCCCACGCGAGCAGTACTTC.

The chain carries TRBV29-1 and TRBJ2-7; 8 bases map to TRBD1. Germline assignment: CDR1 SQVTM and CDR2 ANQGSEA. The J segment lost 9 bases and the V segment lost 3 bases, leaving 7 bases of the junction unmatched. This CDR3 contains 12 residues. CDR3 sequence: CSVETGVIGQYF. The CDR3 region has the DNA TGCAGCGTTGAGACAGGGGTTATAGGGCAGTACTTC.

This clone showed up just a few times. This chain joins TRBV28 and TRBJ2-4; D might be TRBD1 (6 bases). The germline V and J ends were trimmed by 4 bases and 0 bases, with 10 bases remaining between them. Germline CDR1 reads MDHEN; CDR2 reads SYDVKM. The CDR3 has 15 amino acids. The CDR3 here is CASSSGETAKNIQYF. CDR3 DNA: TGTGCCAGCAGTTCAGGGGAGACAGCCAAAAACATTCAGTACTTC.

Written as DNA, the CDR3 is TGTGCCAGCAGTGTTCAAGGCGGTTTTAGCACAGATACGCAGTATTTT. Translated, it gives CASSVQGGFSTDTQYF. The rearrangement uses TRBV2 and TRBJ2-3; D remains ambiguous. The CDR3 totals 16 residues. CDR1 is SNHLY and CDR2 is FYNNEI in the germline V gene. Deletions cut 4 bases from V and 0 bases from J, with 14 bases between. Drawing the rest from reference TRBV2 and TRBJ2-3, the complete variable domain is EPEVTQTPSHQVTQMGQEVILRCVPISNHLYFYWYRQILGQKVEFLVSFYNNEISEKSEIFDDQFSVERPDGSNFTLKIRSTKLEDSAMYFCASSVQGGFSTDTQYFGPGTRLTVL.

This clone showed up just a few times. The chain is built from TRBV9 and TRBJ2-1, with 12 bases lining up with TRBD2. The trim removed 4 bases at V and 0 bases at J, leaving 8 bases unmatched. The length of the CDR3 is 18 residues. CDR1 and CDR2 from the germline V gene are SGDLS and YYNGEE. CDR3 region: CASSSGTSGWSSYNEQFF. CDR3 sequence (DNA): TGTGCCAGCAGCTCCGGGACTAGCGGGTGGAGCTCCTACAATGAGCAGTTCTTC.

V is TRBV7-9 and J is TRBJ2-1, with 8 bases fitting TRBD2. CDR3 length equals 14 residues. CDR1 and CDR2 from the germline V gene are SEHNR and FQNEAQ (reference sequence). Germline trimming cut 1 base from V and 8 bases from J; bases unmatched to any gene: 4. The DNA of the CDR3 is TGTGCCAGCAGCTTAGGCGGGAGGTTCGATGAGCAGTTCTTC. As protein: CASSLGGRFDEQFF. The variable domain in full, with the rest retrieved from reference TRBV7-9 and TRBJ2-1, is DTGVSQNPRHKITKRGQNVTFRCDPISEHNRLYWYRQTLGQGPEFLTYFQNEAQLEKSRLLSDRFSAERPKGSFSTLEIQRTEQGDSAMYLCASSLGGRFDEQFFGPGTRLTVL.

This clone has just a few counts. Written as DNA, the CDR3 is TGTGCCAGCAGCGTAACGGGGACAAGCCTGGCAGATACGCAGTATTTT. Its translation is CASSVTGTSLADTQYF. The chain has TRBV9 and TRBJ2-3; maybe TRBD1 (6 bases). V was pared by 1 base and J by 4 bases, with 16 bases between. This CDR3 is built from 16 residues. Germline CDR1 and CDR2: SGDLS and YYNGEE.

As to this clone: Because it lacks the conserved phenylalanine or tryptophan at the end, this CDR3 is likely a read error. The DNA is left out, because the CDR3 cannot be placed on it with certainty; the CDR3 is given as TCRdb lists it. The chain carries TRBV20-1 and TRBJ1-3. CDR1 is DFQATT, CDR2 SNEGSKA, per germline (reference sequence). The CDR3 is 11 amino acids long, termini counted. CDR3 in amino acids: CSAPHAGALRS.

This clone has only a few counts. The rearrangement uses TRBV9 and TRBJ2-7; TRBD1 aligns across 8 bases. Germline CDR1 and CDR2: SGDLS and YYNGEE. With V trimmed by 4 bases and J by 3 bases, 6 bases remained unmatched. The CDR3 is made up of 14 amino acids. CDR3 residues: CASSRGQEIYEQYF. CDR3 DNA sequence: TGTGCCAGCAGCAGGGGACAGGAAATCTACGAGCAGTACTTC.

The chain uses TRBV5-4 and TRBJ1-5, with a weak D call TRBD1 (6 bases). V dropped 4 bases and J dropped 7 bases, with 9 bases sitting between them. Germline-derived CDR1 and CDR2 are SGHNT and YYREEE (reference sequence). The CDR3 has 12 residues. CDR3 sequence: CASSLDSQPQHF. The CDR3 DNA is TGTGCCAGCAGCCTGGACAGCCAGCCCCAGCATTTT.

V gene TRBV5-1 combines with J gene TRBJ2-3; possible D gene TRBD2, 5 bases. Germline assignment: CDR1 SGHRS and CDR2 YFSETQ. CDR3 size: 13 residues. Deletions cut 5 bases from V and 2 bases from J, with 9 bases between. The CDR3 region has the DNA TGCGCCAGCAGACGGGAACCCACAGATACGCAGTATTTT. This translates into CASRREPTDTQYF. Supplemented by reference TRBV5-1 and TRBJ2-3, the full variable domain reads KAGVTQTPRYLIKTRGQQVTLSCSPISGHRSVSWYQQTPGQGLQFLFEYFSETQRNKGNFPGRFSGRQFSNSRSEMNVSTLELGDSALYLCASRREPTDTQYFGPGTRLTVL.

This clone was observed a few times. The V and J genes are TRBV28 and TRBJ1-5; no definite D call. Germline-derived CDR1 and CDR2 are MDHEN and SYDVKM. Trimming cost V 10 bases and J 1 base, with 11 bases left between them. The CDR3 consists of 13 residues. The CDR3 is CAINLRSNQPQHF. CDR3 nucleotides: TGTGCCATCAACCTGAGGAGCAATCAGCCCCAGCATTTT.

CDR3 in amino acids: CASSQAQAQETQYF. The CDR3 nucleotides read TGCGCCAGCAGCCAAGCTCAGGCCCAAGAGACCCAGTACTTC. This chain links TRBV4-3 with TRBJ2-7; D call uncertain. The DNA end lines up better with TRBJ2-5; the J call may be wrong. The CDR3 has 14 residues. Germline assignment: CDR1 LGHNA and CDR2 YSLEER.

This clone showed up just a few times. The rearrangement joins TRBV7-9 to TRBJ2-1; 9 bases match TRBD2. CDR1 is SEHNR, CDR2 FQNEAQ, per germline (reference sequence). The CDR3 sequence is 17 residues long. V shed 2 bases, J shed 7 bases, and the junction held 12 bases outside the gene matches. In nucleotides, the CDR3 is TGTGCCAGCAGCTTAAACTTGGGTCTAGCGGGAAGGAATGAGCAGTTCTTC. Residues: CASSLNLGLAGRNEQFF.

This clone was counted only a few times. The V and J genes are TRBV5-1 and TRBJ2-1, with 7 bases aligning to TRBD2. J lost 9 bases, V lost 6 bases, and 3 bases had no gene match. CDR3 size: 11 residues. Germline V gene data show CDR1 as SGHRS and CDR2 as YFSETQ. The CDR3 loop reads CASKRDSEQFF. CDR3 DNA sequence: TGCGCCAGCAAGCGGGATAGTGAGCAGTTCTTC.

The sample holds a few counts of this clone. The chain has TRBV4-3 and TRBJ2-7; 9 bases match TRBD2. J gave up 2 bases and V 0 bases, and 8 bases lay outside the gene matches. There are 17 residues in the CDR3. Germline V lookup: CDR1 LGHNA, CDR2 YSLEER. CDR3 DNA: TGCGCCAGCAGCCAAGATGTGTATGGCGGGAGGGCCTACGAGCAGTACTTC. This codes for CASSQDVYGGRAYEQYF.

This clone came up a few times. The rearrangement uses TRBV29-1 and TRBJ1-5, with D hard to call. Trimming removed 4 bases at V and 3 bases at J, with 7 bases between. Germline values: CDR1 SQVTM, CDR2 ANQGSEA. CDR3 length: 12 amino acids. The CDR3 DNA reads as TGCAGCGTTGCCCTAGACAATCAGCCCCAGCATTTT. Amino acid sequence: CSVALDNQPQHF.

This clone was counted a few times. The J gene is TRBJ2-5, the V gene TRBV7-9; TRBD1 might be the D (5 bases). The CDR3 length is 13 residues. The V and J ends lost 5 bases and 9 bases respectively, with 16 bases between them. Germline V gene lookup returns CDR1 SEHNR and CDR2 FQNEAQ (reference sequence). The CDR3 nucleotides read TGTGCCAGCAGCCCCCCCAATGAAGGGGCCCAGTACTTC. Residues: CASSPPNEGAQYF.

The chain is built from TRBV29-1 and TRBJ2-4, with D possibly being TRBD2 (5 bases). The CDR3 loop spans 14 amino acids. CDR1 and CDR2 from the germline V gene are SQVTM and ANQGSEA. Trimming pared 3 bases from V and 5 bases from J, leaving 14 bases between. CDR3 in DNA: TGCAGCGTTGAGAGGGCGGGCATCCAAAACATTCAGTACTTC. Translation: CSVERAGIQNIQYF.

This clone showed up just a few times. The chain recombines TRBV6-5 with TRBJ1-1, with 7 bases lining up with TRBD1. CDR3 size: 15 residues. CDR1 and CDR2 from the germline V gene are MNHEY and SVGAGI. J lost 5 bases, V lost 0 bases, and 6 bases had no gene match. The CDR3 protein is CASSYSEGAGTEAFF. CDR3 DNA: TGTGCCAGCAGTTACTCGGAGGGGGCCGGGACTGAAGCTTTCTTT.

The J gene is TRBJ2-1, the V gene TRBV9, with TRBD2 matching over 12 bases. The J segment lost 0 bases and the V segment lost 0 bases, leaving 4 bases of the junction unmatched. The CDR3 has 18 residues. Looked up from germline, CDR1 is SGDLS and CDR2 is YYNGEE. CDR3 residues: CASSVAPSGGASYNEQFF. CDR3 coding DNA: TGTGCCAGCAGCGTAGCCCCTAGCGGGGGGGCCTCCTACAATGAGCAGTTCTTC.

The V and J genes are TRBV12-5 and TRBJ1-2, with 8 bases matching TRBD1. Germline lookup yields CDR1 LGHNT and CDR2 FRNRAP. There are 15 residues in the CDR3. V trimming: 6 bases; J trimming: 2 bases; junction bases outside the gene matches: 8. The DNA of the CDR3 is TGTGCTAGTGGAAAGGGACAGGAGACCAACTATGGCTACACCTTC. It specifies CASGKGQETNYGYTF.

This clone was observed a handful of times. This chain uses TRBV30 with TRBJ1-2, with TRBD1 matching 8 bases. The V segment lost 3 bases and the J segment 0 bases; nucleotides outside the gene matches: 3. The CDR3 sequence is 14 residues long. Germline V CDR1 and CDR2: GTSNPN, SVGIG (reference sequence). In nucleotides, the CDR3 is TGTGCCTGGAGAAGGGACAGGCCTAACTATGGCTACACCTTC. Translation gives CAWRRDRPNYGYTF.